Sequencing of this T cell receptor beta chain was carried out in a study of Ad26.COV2.S vaccination and SARS-CoV-2 variants. The study, taken as a whole, reports: People who got the vaccine had more spike-specific TCR breadth than people who got placebo.

Germline assignment: CDR1 SQVTM and CDR2 ANQGSEA. The CDR3 runs to 11 residues. V trimming: 6 bases; J trimming: 5 bases; junction bases outside the gene matches: 4. As for treatment: about 20 received Ad26.COV2.S at low or high dose, single or two shots; roughly five received placebo; per-sample allocation not given. At day 63 after the first vaccine or placebo injection, samples were drawn. The table came from immunoSEQ multiplex PCR; TCRdb's copy has only in-frame clones and leaves some out. The table has 380,000 or so clones, 80% to 90% seen once. This clone occurred once. Its antigen is not identified.

The TCR originated in a person between 18 and 59 years old who received the Ad26.COV2.S COVID-19 vaccine or a placebo. The V call is TRBV29-1, the J call TRBJ2-7, with 7 bases matching TRBD1. Here the sequenced sample was peripheral blood, taken in a trial of Ad26.COV2.S vaccine versus placebo. The CDR3 sequence is CSVATGDEQYF. In nucleotides, the CDR3 is TGCAGCGTCGCTACAGGGGACGAGCAGTACTTC.